This T cell receptor (beta chain) was identified during a study of cytomegalovirus exposure and HLA in healthy donors. For the study at large: Early released data comprised some 85 million unique TCRs from HLA-typed donors. Whole-study findings and limits: Many donors carried some public TCRs, although rarity characterized most TCR sequences. A previous analysis found most TCR beta V segments productive roughly 90% or roughly 30% of the time. A later analysis linked some 17,000 TCR beta sequences to HLA alleles at 0.05 false discovery rate.

V lost 5 bases, J lost 3 bases, and 5 bases stayed unmatched. Germline lookup yields CDR1 MNHEY and CDR2 SVGAGI. The CDR3 has 15 amino acids. Primers for the PCR totalled 60 Vbeta and 13 Jbeta. Clones were sequenced by immunoSEQ multiplex PCR, and TCRdb holds only the in-frame ones, with some missing. This sample's clone table lists approximately 45,000 clones. With respect to this clone: As yet, its antigen is unknown.

Sequenced input: PBMCs. The source of this sequence is a male donor in good health and CMV-seronegative. The rearrangement links TRBV6-5 to TRBJ2-5, with 11 bases fitting TRBD2. CDR3 residues: CASSPWGLAEETQYF. CDR3 nucleotide sequence: TGTGCCAGCAGTCCGTGGGGACTAGCGGAAGAGACCCAGTACTTC.